These 18 T cell receptor beta chains share one sample of origin, sequenced in a study of blood T cell repertoires in COVID-19. Assay used: immunoSEQ multiplex PCR; TCRdb lists only in-frame clones, some missing. This table has tens of thousands of clones, roughly 85% appearing once. Material: peripheral blood. Receptor source: a human donor in a cohort sampled during active COVID-19.

The rearrangement joins TRBV19 to TRBJ2-7, with TRBD1 identical over 9 bases. This CDR3 region has 15 residues. V trimming: 10 bases; J trimming: 5 bases; junction bases outside the gene matches: 15. In germline, CDR1 is LNHDA, CDR2 SQIVND (reference sequence). CDR3 DNA sequence: TGTGCCACCTTGAATCCGGGACAGGGTAAGGACGAGCAGTACTTC. Translation gives CATLNPGQGKDEQYF.

This chain joins TRBV6-5 and TRBJ1-1, with 7 nucleotides matching TRBD1. Looked up from germline, CDR1 is MNHEY and CDR2 is SVGAGI. The CDR3 length is 14 residues. V was clipped by 5 bases and J by 5 bases; unmatched bases: 8. This CDR3 reads CASSRMATGTEAFF. In DNA, the CDR3 is TGTGCCAGCAGTCGAATGGCGACAGGGACTGAAGCTTTCTTT.

This CDR3 is CASSPTGVDGYTF. The CDR3 nucleotides read TGTGCCAGCAGCCCTACAGGGGTCGATGGCTACACCTTC. The chain has TRBV5-4 and TRBJ1-2; 7 nucleotides line up with TRBD1. V shed 4 bases and J 6 bases; nucleotides not matched to a gene: 6. Germline-derived CDR1 and CDR2 are SGHNT and YYREEE (reference sequence). This CDR3 has 13 amino acids.

The rearrangement joins TRBV20-1 to TRBJ1-1, with D perhaps matching TRBD1 (6 bases). The CDR3 runs to 14 residues. CDR1 is DFQATT and CDR2 is SNEGSKA in the germline V gene (reference sequence). Trimming cost V 3 bases and J 2 bases, with 13 bases left between them. The CDR3 DNA reads as TGCAGTGCTAGTTTCCAGGGGCGAAACACTGAAGCTTTCTTT. This codes for CSASFQGRNTEAFF.

V usage is TRBV6-2 or TRBV6-3 and J usage is TRBJ1-5; 8 bases map to TRBD1. CDR1 MNHEY and CDR2 SVGEGT come from the germline V gene. CDR3 length: 16 residues. Trimming removed 3 bases from V and 6 bases from J; junction bases left unmatched: 10. The CDR3 loop is CASSYWSRGLAQPQHF. CDR3 bases: TGTGCCAGCAGTTATTGGAGCAGGGGGCTGGCTCAGCCCCAGCATTTT.

The CDR3 spells CASSYILEAFF. CDR3 coding DNA: TGTGCCAGCAGTTACATCCTTGAAGCTTTCTTT. This chain uses TRBV6-2 or TRBV6-3 with TRBJ1-1, with D unclear. Germline V gives CDR1 MNHEY, CDR2 SVGEGT. The CDR3 runs to 11 residues. V was clipped by 2 bases and J by 7 bases, with 5 bases between them.

This clone came up a few times. The chain recombines TRBV2 with TRBJ1-6; D call uncertain. Germline V gene data show CDR1 as SNHLY and CDR2 as FYNNEI. The V end lost 9 bases, the J end lost 6 bases, and 21 bases lay between the germline ends. The CDR3 is 16 residues long. CDR3 nucleotides: TGTGCCAGGGCAACAAACGCCGTTGGGAGTAATTCACCCCTCCACTTT. It encodes CARATNAVGSNSPLHF.

V gene TRBV19 combines with J gene TRBJ1-3; no firm D call. The V end lost 3 bases, the J end lost 0 bases, and 12 bases lay between the germline ends. This CDR3 is 16 amino acids long. Germline loops: CDR1 LNHDA, CDR2 SQIVND (reference sequence). The CDR3 region is CASSIQQSHSGNTIYF. CDR3 nucleotides: TGTGCCAGTAGTATCCAACAGTCCCACTCTGGAAACACCATATATTTT.

V usage is TRBV4-3 and J usage is TRBJ2-7, with a tentative D call TRBD2 (5 bases). Trimming cost V 1 base and J 4 bases, with 20 bases left between them. This CDR3 has 17 amino acids. CDR1 is LGHNA, CDR2 YSLEER, per germline. In nucleotides, the CDR3 is TGCGCCAGCAGCCAAGCTGCCGGGGTTTTAGGGTCTTACGAGCAGTACTTC. This sequence encodes CASSQAAGVLGSYEQYF.

This chain connects TRBV6-2 or TRBV6-3 to TRBJ1-2, with a tentative D call TRBD1 (6 bases). CDR3 size: 12 residues. Germline V CDR1 and CDR2: MNHEY, SVGEGT. V dropped 4 bases and J dropped 5 bases, with 8 bases sitting between them. Here the CDR3 DNA reads TGTGCCAGCAGTTCACAGGGATATGGCTACACCTTC. Translated: CASSSQGYGYTF.

The chain employs TRBV10-2 and TRBJ1-1, with D uncertain. V lost 3 bases and J 6 bases, leaving 8 bases between the germline ends. The CDR3 consists of 12 residues. Germline CDR1 reads WSHSY; CDR2 reads SAAADI. DNA for the CDR3: TGCGCCAGCAGTGATGCAGTATCTGAAGCTTTCTTT. This sequence encodes CASSDAVSEAFF.

The gene calls are TRBV4-1 and TRBJ1-1; 12 bases match TRBD1. The CDR3 has 17 amino acids. The V gene end was trimmed by 3 bases and the J gene end by 5 bases; junction bases not matched to a gene: 10. The V gene's germline CDR1 is MGHRA and CDR2 YSYEKL. CDR3 region: CASSHRDRGPRGTEAFF. CDR3 bases: TGCGCCAGCAGCCACCGGGACAGGGGGCCCAGAGGGACTGAAGCTTTCTTT.

The chain combines TRBV6-5 with TRBJ2-1, with 10 bases matching TRBD1. The CDR3 has 15 amino acids. The germline CDR1 and CDR2 sequences are MNHEY and SVGAGI. The trim removed 7 bases at V and 4 bases at J, leaving 7 bases unmatched. In nucleotides, the CDR3 is TGTGCCAGCAACCACCTGGGACAGGGGTACAATGAGCAGTTCTTC. This translates into CASNHLGQGYNEQFF.

V is TRBV5-8 and J is TRBJ1-6; the D gene is possibly TRBD1 (5 bases). This CDR3 is built from 15 residues. Germline-derived CDR1 and CDR2 are SGHTS and YDEGEE. V was shortened by 4 bases and J by 7 bases, with 15 bases between the two germline ends. The CDR3 DNA sequence: TGTGCCAGCAGCGGAGGGGTATTCCTCAATTCACCCCTCCACTTT. Translated, it gives CASSGGVFLNSPLHF.

The CDR3 sequence: CASSLDRPGGNSPLHF. CDR3 in DNA: TGTGCCAGCAGCTTGGATAGGCCAGGGGGCAATTCACCCCTCCACTTT. The chain combines TRBV5-4 with TRBJ1-6, with 8 bases lining up with TRBD1. Losses at the gene ends were 0 bases for V and 7 bases for J; bases not matched to a gene: 6. Germline V gives CDR1 SGHNT, CDR2 YYREEE (reference sequence). The CDR3 has 16 amino acids. The full variable domain, in which reference TRBV5-4 and TRBJ1-6 provide the parts outside the CDR3, is ETGVTQSPTHLIKTRGQQVTLRCSSQSGHNTVSWYQQALGQGPQFIFQYYREEENGRGNFPPRFSGLQFPNYSSELNVNALELDDSALYLCASSLDRPGGNSPLHFGNGTRLTVT.

This chain uses TRBV5-1 with TRBJ2-7; 8 nucleotides line up with TRBD1. Germline CDR1 SGHRS, CDR2 YFSETQ. Trimming at V came to 4 bases and at J to 1 base, leaving 13 bases not matched to a gene. The CDR3 is 17 amino acids. The CDR3 DNA is TGCGCCAGCAGCGCCCGTTCGTCAGGGGGCCGATCCTACGAGCAGTACTTC. Amino acid sequence: CASSARSSGGRSYEQYF.

This sequence joins TRBV2 and TRBJ1-2, with D tentatively TRBD1 (5 bases). The CDR3 totals 17 residues. Trimming stripped 3 bases from V and 3 bases from J, with 20 bases between. CDR1 and CDR2 (germline): SNHLY, FYNNEI. The DNA of the CDR3 is TGTGCCAGCAGTGAGATCCCCCTTTCGGGGGGTTACTATGGCTACACCTTC. This encodes CASSEIPLSGGYYGYTF. Drawing the rest from reference TRBV2 and TRBJ1-2, the complete variable domain is EPEVTQTPSHQVTQMGQEVILRCVPISNHLYFYWYRQILGQKVEFLVSFYNNEISEKSEIFDDQFSVERPDGSNFTLKIRSTKLEDSAMYFCASSEIPLSGGYYGYTFGSGTRLTVV.

This rearrangement joins TRBV6-5 to TRBJ1-4, with 7 bases lining up with TRBD1. CDR3 length equals 14 residues. CDR1 MNHEY and CDR2 SVGAGI come from the germline V gene. V trimming: 6 bases; J trimming: 6 bases; junction bases outside the gene matches: 7. For the CDR3, the DNA is TGTGCCAGCAGAGACAGGGTAACCCATGAAAAACTGTTTTTT. Protein product: CASRDRVTHEKLFF.